A selection of T cell receptor beta chains follows, all from one sample in a study of pediatric ulcerative colitis. Sequencing used immunoSEQ multiplex PCR; TCRdb keeps in-frame clones, though not all of them. Here the sample spans around 65,000 clones, 70% to 80% being singletons. The sequenced material came from blood. All receptors derive from a boy between 10 and 17 years old with moderate ulcerative colitis. Each CDR3 is given with its conserved first and last residue.

CDR3 protein	J gene	V gene
CASSLRGPLPYEQYF	TRBJ2-7	TRBV27
CASSRPGTGNEQYF	TRBJ2-7	TRBV7-9
CSGGRISSYNEQFF	TRBJ2-1	TRBV29-1
CASSTDRGTEAFF	TRBJ1-1	TRBV6-4
CASSVQGLVTEAFF	TRBJ1-1	TRBV7-3
CASSRDLLTSGYTF	TRBJ1-2	TRBV5-1
CASSHRVLETQYF	TRBJ2-5	TRBV7-2
CASSEDSGRNEQYF	TRBJ2-7	TRBV9
CASSYGGPQHF	TRBJ1-5	TRBV6-6
CASGLVLSRRYSNQPQHF	TRBJ1-5	TRBV12-5
CASSSLTGGAFGNTIYF	TRBJ1-3	TRBV7-2
CASSYSTDLTHEQYF	TRBJ2-7	TRBV6-5
CASIKNPSTTRDEQFF	TRBJ2-1	TRBV2
CASSEPRGTANTEAFF	TRBJ1-1	TRBV7-9
CASSEFGTTGELFF	TRBJ2-2	TRBV25-1
CASSRAVGSDIQYF	TRBJ2-4	TRBV10-2
CASSLKVPYNEQFF	TRBJ2-1	TRBV7-2
CASSNTGVGNTIYF	TRBJ1-3	TRBV5-6
CASSSWGDQPQHF	TRBJ1-5	TRBV7-9
CASSLVAGTEAFF	TRBJ1-1	TRBV5-1
CASSPWGQEKKLFF	TRBJ1-4	TRBV18
CASSPERRREAFF	TRBJ1-1	TRBV13
CASSDTSNQPQHF	TRBJ1-5	TRBV18
CASSVGQSEAFF	TRBJ1-1	TRBV9
CASSYFWGSQETQYF	TRBJ2-5	TRBV6-5
CASSTRTLRRSSYNEQFF	TRBJ2-1	TRBV7-2
CASSTDRGFEQFF	TRBJ2-1	TRBV5-4
CASSSPKAGTEAFF	TRBJ1-1	TRBV27
CASSLGGVSVYNEQFF	TRBJ2-1	TRBV7-6
CASSGDGSYEQYF	TRBJ2-7	TRBV2
CAWGQGRVYAFF	TRBJ1-1	TRBV30
CASSPKDRASGTEAFF	TRBJ1-1	TRBV18
CASSPPAGLAYNEQFF	TRBJ2-1	TRBV18
CASSSHGSSGISYEQYF	TRBJ2-7	TRBV7-9
CASRLERGNTIYF	TRBJ1-3	TRBV6-1
CAWSLLEYGYTF	TRBJ1-2	TRBV30
CASSVATRYGYTF	TRBJ1-2	TRBV9
CAWSATGDMSYEQYF	TRBJ2-7	TRBV30
CASSRGQAYTGELFF	TRBJ2-2	TRBV19
CASSLETEINSPLHF	TRBJ1-6	TRBV5-1
CASRPYGPTYNQPQHF	TRBJ1-5	TRBV28
CASSQVKRGEAFF	TRBJ1-1	TRBV4-1
CASSADYNYGYTF	TRBJ1-2	TRBV2
CASSQEWQGPYEQYF	TRBJ2-7	TRBV4-2
CASSFLLTRGGETQYF	TRBJ2-5	TRBV5-6
CASTTGWQSNEQFF	TRBJ2-1	TRBV6-5
CASSLGSSGNTIYF	TRBJ1-3	TRBV5-4
CASSIGGTYPGNTIYF	TRBJ1-3	TRBV19
CASSQEGRLAPLQETQYF	TRBJ2-5	TRBV14
CSVMAGRYGYTF	TRBJ1-2	TRBV29-1
CASAVSGSSYNEQFF	TRBJ2-1	TRBV5-1
CASSPNREVTEAFF	TRBJ1-1	TRBV27